Below, one T cell receptor (beta chain) is given with its context. This clonotype was observed a few times. Its specific antigen is unknown. No quality values exist for individual bases; no much larger clone is one base distant. The data were obtained in a study of T-cell reconstitution after alpha-beta-depleted transplantation in children (dated by TCRdb to the mid-2010s). Looking at the study overall: Using TCR repertoire profiling, the study quantitatively followed how T-cell immune reconstitution unfolded in children after TCRalphabeta/CD19-depleted allogeneic hematopoietic cell transplantation.

The library relied on PCR. Sequencing instrument: Illumina HiSeq 2500. To normalize quantification of the TCRbeta repertoire, the TCR libraries were built with molecular barcoding that relied on unique molecular identifiers. Starting from the raw public reads, TCRdb applied fastp trimming at Q25, assembled clones with MiXCR and retained in-frame beta chains. One record per CDR3 amino acid sequence lists the most common genes and DNA. The sample has some 400,000 distinct CDR3 sequences on record, around 21% of them singletons. The leading ten clones occupy around 3.9% of the sample. The germline V gene supplies CDR1 SQVTM and CDR2 ANQGSEA. From cysteine to phenylalanine, the CDR3 is 11 amino acids long. Here the CDR3 DNA is all that survives: 33 bases in frame from base 1. The V end loses 8 bases and the J end loses 8 bases, and a stretch of 15 bases separates them.

The chain employs TRBV29-1 and TRBJ1-2, and the D gene may be TRBD1, 5 bases matching. Here the sequenced sample was PBMCs from the stem cell graft donor, taken from the stem cell graft. The clonotype was recovered from a human donor who donated a stem cell graft to a child with acute myeloid leukemia. The bases read TGCAGCTCCCTAGATGGGGGAGGCTACACCTTC. Its protein is CSSLDGGGYTF.